Following are 32 T cell receptor beta chains from one sample sequenced in a study of blood T cell repertoires in COVID-19 (TCRdb year 2020). The method was the immunoSEQ multiplex PCR assay. The immuneACCESS repertoire file appears here via TCRdb, limited to in-frame rearrangements. These files lack a portion of the clones; in checked studies, under half of the deficit traces to unresolved V genes, and the cause of the others is not known. The sample contains under 90,000 clones, around three quarters of them found a single time. Of the sample, 5.7% is held by the ten largest clones. The sequencing sample was made of peripheral blood. Receptor source: a man over 45 with active or convalescent COVID-19.

The chain recombines TRBV6-1 with TRBJ1-2, with 8 bases aligning to TRBD1. Germline loops: CDR1 MNHNS, CDR2 SASEGT. CDR3 length: 15 residues. The V gene end was trimmed by 7 bases and the J gene end by 0 bases; junction bases not matched to a gene: 7. The CDR3 sequence is CASTRTGLANYGYTF. CDR3 sequence (DNA): TGTGCCAGCACCCGGACAGGGCTAGCTAACTATGGCTACACCTTC.

The genes are TRBV11-3 and TRBJ2-7; 13 nucleotides agree with TRBD2. The CDR3 runs to 15 residues. Germline V gene lookup returns CDR1 SGHNT and CDR2 YENEEA. J lost 2 bases, V lost 5 bases, and 3 bases had no gene match. CDR3 region: CASSTGLAGPYEQYF. As DNA, the CDR3 is TGTGCCAGCAGCACGGGACTAGCGGGACCCTACGAGCAGTACTTC.

The rearrangement joins TRBV7-6 to TRBJ1-6; 7 bases are a match to TRBD1. Trimming removed 5 bases from V and 2 bases from J; junction bases left unmatched: 12. Germline values: CDR1 SGHVS, CDR2 FNYEAQ. The CDR3 is 18 residues long. CDR3 sequence reads: CASSLRPQGLPYNSPLHF. The CDR3 DNA reads TGTGCCAGCAGCCTCCGCCCACAGGGGCTACCCTATAATTCACCCCTCCACTTT.

The chain is built from TRBV9 and TRBJ1-2, with TRBD1 identical over 8 bases. The CDR3 is 13 residues long. Germline V gives CDR1 SGDLS, CDR2 YYNGEE. With 3 bases clipped from V and 7 bases from J, the junction kept 5 bases outside the gene matches. The chain's CDR3 is CASSATGAVGYTF. The CDR3 DNA follows: TGTGCCAGCAGCGCGACAGGGGCGGTTGGCTACACCTTC.

This clone was seen a few times. This chain connects TRBV2 to TRBJ1-6; TRBD1 agrees at 8 bases. Germline-derived CDR1 and CDR2 are SNHLY and FYNNEI. V lost 7 bases and J lost 10; bases outside the gene matches: 9. The CDR3 extends over 14 amino acids. The CDR3 reads CASTWTGNGSPLHF. CDR3 nucleotides: TGTGCCAGCACCTGGACAGGGAACGGCTCACCCCTCCACTTT.

The V gene is TRBV4-1, the J gene TRBJ2-7; TRBD1 agrees at 12 bases. This CDR3 contains 16 residues. CDR1 and CDR2 from the germline V gene are MGHRA and YSYEKL. V shed 4 bases, J shed 5 bases, and the junction held 9 bases outside the gene matches. DNA of the CDR3: TGCGCCAGCAGCCCTGGGGACAGGGGGCAACTTGACGAGCAGTACTTC. Translation gives CASSPGDRGQLDEQYF.

J is TRBJ2-2 and V is TRBV2; D possibly corresponds to TRBD1 (6 bases). Germline values: CDR1 SNHLY, CDR2 FYNNEI. Trimming took 7 bases from V and 6 from J, leaving 18 bases between them. This CDR3 contains 15 residues. DNA of the CDR3: TGTGCCAGCACTCCCGGGACCCCAGGGGCCGGGGAGCTGTTTTTT. It is translated as CASTPGTPGAGELFF.

There are a few counts of this clone. J is TRBJ2-2 and V is TRBV7-3; D not resolved. This CDR3 comprises 14 residues. Germline V gives CDR1 SGHTA, CDR2 FQGTGA. Trimming removed 3 bases at V and 5 bases at J, with 10 bases between. The CDR3 DNA sequence: TGTGCCAGCAGCTTGGGCCAAGAAACCGGGGAGCTGTTTTTT. Translation: CASSLGQETGELFF.

This chain joins TRBV30 and TRBJ2-3; weak D call: TRBD2 (6 bases). The CDR3 loop spans 14 amino acids. Germline CDR1 is GTSNPN and CDR2 is SVGIG (reference sequence). The V and J ends lost 2 bases and 2 bases respectively, with 11 bases between them. In nucleotides, the CDR3 is TGTGCCTGGAGTAGAAGGACTAACACAGATACGCAGTATTTT. This encodes CAWSRRTNTDTQYF.

V usage is TRBV7-2 and J usage is TRBJ2-7; 7 nucleotides line up with TRBD2. Looked up from germline, CDR1 is SGHTA and CDR2 is FQGNSA. The CDR3 has 15 residues. Losses at the gene ends were 5 bases for V and 3 bases for J; bases not matched to a gene: 10. This CDR3 reads CASSRGGGLIYEQYF. The CDR3 DNA is TGTGCCAGCAGCCGTGGGGGGGGGTTAATCTACGAGCAGTACTTC.

The rearrangement uses TRBV6-5 and TRBJ2-7, with D possibly matching TRBD2 (6 bases). Trimming cost V 5 bases and J 2 bases, with 13 bases left between them. The germline V gene has CDR1 MNHEY and CDR2 SVGAGI. The CDR3 loop spans 14 amino acids. As DNA, the CDR3 is TGTGCCAGCAGTCGGGACTCCCGGGCCTACGAGCAGTACTTC. Residues: CASSRDSRAYEQYF.

The chain is built from TRBV5-1 and TRBJ2-4, with D tentatively TRBD1 (6 bases). The germline gives CDR1 SGHRS, CDR2 YFSETQ. V dropped 4 bases and J dropped 2 bases, with 19 bases sitting between them. The CDR3 extends over 17 amino acids. The CDR3 is CASSPGRGGLTKNIQYF. The DNA for the CDR3 is TGCGCCAGCAGCCCGGGACGTGGGGGCTTAACCAAAAACATTCAGTACTTC.

This clone was seen only once. The rearrangement links TRBV11-3 to TRBJ2-5; 12 positions agree with TRBD2. CDR1 and CDR2 from the germline V gene are SGHNT and YENEEA. This CDR3 region has 16 residues. The V and J ends lost 4 bases and 1 base, in that order; junction bases with no gene match: 4. The CDR3 here is CASSYGLAGTQETQYF. The CDR3 DNA follows: TGTGCCAGCAGCTACGGACTAGCGGGGACCCAAGAGACCCAGTACTTC.

This clone was detected only a few times. The rearrangement joins TRBV20-1 to TRBJ2-3; the D is unclear. Germline CDR1 reads DFQATT; CDR2 reads SNEGSKA (reference sequence). The CDR3 spans 11 residues. V lost 0 bases and J 7 bases, leaving 5 bases between the germline ends. DNA for the CDR3: TGCAGTGCTAGAGATTTAAATACGCAGTATTTT. Amino acid sequence: CSARDLNTQYF.

The rearrangement joins TRBV5-6 to TRBJ1-2, with D tentatively TRBD1 (5 bases). The V gene's germline CDR1 is SGHDT and CDR2 YYEEEE. The germline V and J ends were trimmed by 0 bases and 4 bases, with 13 bases remaining between them. CDR3 length: 15 residues. The CDR3 protein is CASSLVTGTGYGYTF. The CDR3 DNA reads as TGTGCCAGCAGCTTGGTTACGGGGACTGGCTATGGCTACACCTTC.

The rearrangement links TRBV9 to TRBJ2-7, with D perhaps matching TRBD2 (7 bases). This CDR3 contains 14 residues. Germline lookup yields CDR1 SGDLS and CDR2 YYNGEE. The germline V and J ends were trimmed by 6 bases and 0 bases, with 13 bases remaining between them. CDR3: CASTPGGSSYEQYF. CDR3 DNA: TGTGCCAGCACCCCGGGGGGCAGCTCCTACGAGCAGTACTTC.

This clone was counted once. This chain joins TRBV7-3 and TRBJ2-7, with TRBD2 identical over 8 bases. This CDR3 contains 15 residues. V was clipped by 2 bases and J by 2 bases; unmatched bases: 5. Germline CDR1 and CDR2: SGHTA and FQGTGA. CDR3 in DNA: TGTGCCAGCAGCTTAGATGGCGGGGGGACCTACGAGCAGTACTTC. This gives the protein CASSLDGGGTYEQYF.

This clone was detected once. The gene calls are TRBV7-9 and TRBJ1-3; 7 positions agree with TRBD1. In germline, CDR1 is SEHNR, CDR2 FQNEAQ (reference sequence). CDR3 length: 15 residues. The V segment lost 5 bases and the J segment 5 bases; nucleotides outside the gene matches: 9. CDR3 DNA sequence: TGTGCCAGCAGCCAACAGGGGAGTTTGAGAAACACCATATATTTT. Translating gives CASSQQGSLRNTIYF.

This clone occurred many times. The CDR3 is CASSAHSGGPTNTGELFF. CDR3 in DNA: TGTGCCAGCAGCGCCCATAGCGGGGGCCCAACGAACACCGGGGAGCTGTTTTTT. This chain uses TRBV9 with TRBJ2-2, with 9 bases that match TRBD2. CDR3 size: 18 residues. V was pared by 3 bases and J by 0 bases, with 9 bases of the junction left unmatched. The V gene's germline CDR1 is SGDLS and CDR2 YYNGEE.

The CDR3 loop is CASSPGLRIDTQYF. The CDR3 region has the DNA TGTGCCAGCAGCCCGGGACTTCGCATAGATACGCAGTATTTT. This chain uses TRBV3-1 (or the pseudogene TRBV3-2) with TRBJ2-3; a possible D gene is TRBD2 (6 bases). Trimming removed 4 bases from V and 5 bases from J, with 13 bases in between. CDR1 is LGHDT, CDR2 YNNKEL, per germline (reference sequence). CDR3 length: 14 amino acids.

The CDR3 loop reads CATSLGAGNTEAFF. The CDR3 DNA sequence: TGTGCCACCAGCTTAGGGGCAGGGAACACTGAAGCTTTCTTT. The rearrangement links TRBV24-1 to TRBJ1-1, with D possibly matching TRBD1 (5 bases). Trimming took off 7 bases at V and 1 base at J, with 12 bases between the two ends. The V gene's germline CDR1 is KGHDR and CDR2 SFDVKD. The CDR3 totals 14 residues.

CDR3 DNA sequence: TGTGCCAGCAGAACCGACAGGGACGCCTACTATGGCTACACCTTC. It yields the protein CASRTDRDAYYGYTF. The V call is TRBV6-5, the J call TRBJ1-2; 7 bases align to TRBD1. CDR1 and CDR2 from the germline V gene are MNHEY and SVGAGI. V shed 6 bases, J shed 3 bases, and the junction held 10 bases outside the gene matches. The CDR3 is 15 residues long.

The chain joins TRBV5-4 to TRBJ2-7; TRBD2 matches 7 bases. The CDR3 has 13 amino acids. Germline V CDR1 and CDR2: SGHNT, YYREEE (reference sequence). The J segment lost 5 bases and the V segment lost 4 bases, leaving 6 bases of the junction unmatched. The CDR3 bases are TGTGCCAGCAGCCCCTGGGGGAGGGACGAGCAGTACTTC. Its protein product is CASSPWGRDEQYF.

The count of this clone is one. The gene calls are TRBV7-2 and TRBJ2-7, with a tentative D call TRBD1 (6 bases). CDR1 is SGHTA, CDR2 FQGNSA, per germline. Trimming stripped 3 bases from V and 4 bases from J, with 13 bases between. The CDR3 consists of 14 residues. The CDR3 protein is CASSLGVQGYEQYF. DNA for the CDR3: TGTGCCAGCAGCTTGGGGGTACAGGGTTACGAGCAGTACTTC. Combining the CDR3 with reference TRBV7-2 and TRBJ2-7 gives the whole variable domain GAGVSQSPSNKVTEKGKDVELRCDPISGHTALYWYRQSLGQGLEFLIYFQGNSAPDKSGLPSDRFSAERTGGSVSTLTIQRTQQEDSAVYLCASSLGVQGYEQYFGPGTRLTVT.

This clone came up a few times. Other DNA sequences in the same sample also yield this CDR3. The genes are TRBV18 and TRBJ2-5, with a weak D call TRBD2 (5 bases). This CDR3 is built from 13 residues. The germline V and J ends were trimmed by 2 bases and 5 bases, with 9 bases remaining between them. Germline CDR1 is KGHSH and CDR2 is LQKENI. This CDR3 reads CASSPGSGETQYF. The CDR3 bases are TGTGCCAGCTCACCAGGGAGTGGGGAGACCCAGTACTTC.

V and J are TRBV10-3 and TRBJ2-2, with D possibly TRBD2 on 6 matching bases. CDR1 ENHRY and CDR2 SYGVKD come from the germline V gene. The V end was cut by 7 bases, the J end by 4 bases, with 13 bases between. This CDR3 region has 14 residues. DNA for the CDR3: TGTGCCATCAATCAGGACTACCTCACCGGGGAGCTGTTTTTT. This codes for CAINQDYLTGELFF.

The gene calls are TRBV30 and TRBJ1-1, with 8 bases fitting TRBD1. The CDR3 extends over 13 amino acids. The germline CDR1 and CDR2 sequences are GTSNPN and SVGIG (reference sequence). The V gene end was trimmed by 5 bases and the J gene end by 1 base; junction bases not matched to a gene: 3. The chain's CDR3 is CAWGGQANTEAFF. For the CDR3, the DNA is TGTGCCTGGGGGGGACAGGCGAACACTGAAGCTTTCTTT. Looking up the rest from reference TRBV30 and TRBJ1-1 gives the full variable domain: SQTIHQWPATLVQPVGSPLSLECTVEGTSNPNLYWYRQAAGRGLQLLFYSVGIGQISSEVPQNLSASRPQDRQFILSSKKLLLSDSGFYLCAWGGQANTEAFFGQGTRLTVV.

V gene TRBV9 combines with J gene TRBJ1-6, with TRBD1 matching 9 bases. Germline V gene lookup returns CDR1 SGDLS and CDR2 YYNGEE. This CDR3 has 17 residues. V shed 3 bases, J shed 7 bases, and the junction held 11 bases outside the gene matches. The CDR3 reads CASSADPTGGRNSPLHF. The CDR3 DNA reads TGTGCCAGCAGCGCCGACCCCACAGGGGGCAGAAATTCACCCCTCCACTTT.

The rearrangement joins TRBV19 to TRBJ1-2; 7 positions agree with TRBD1. The CDR3 is 13 residues long. Germline CDR1 and CDR2: LNHDA and SQIVND (reference sequence). Trimming at V came to 4 bases and at J to 4 bases, leaving 3 bases not matched to a gene. CDR3 DNA sequence: TGTGCCAGTAGTAAAGACAGGGCCTATGGCTACACCTTC. Translating it yields CASSKDRAYGYTF.

J is TRBJ2-7 and V is TRBV7-6; 9 bases match TRBD1. CDR3 length: 15 amino acids. In germline, CDR1 is SGHVS, CDR2 FNYEAQ. V gave up 6 bases and J gave up 3 bases; unmatched junction bases: 9. CDR3 DNA: TGTGCCAGCAGTTCACAACCGGGACAGGGCTACGAGCAGTACTTC. Its translation is CASSSQPGQGYEQYF.

The chain has TRBV11-2 and TRBJ1-2, with 7 nucleotides matching TRBD1. This CDR3 comprises 14 residues. Germline V gene sequence: CDR1 SGHAT, CDR2 FQNNGV. V was clipped by 4 bases and J by 4 bases; unmatched bases: 6. CDR3 amino acids: CASSSTGPIYGYTF. The DNA of the CDR3 is TGTGCCAGCAGCTCGACAGGGCCGATCTATGGCTACACCTTC.

The V gene is TRBV10-3, the J gene TRBJ1-2; 8 nucleotides agree with TRBD1. The germline gives CDR1 ENHRY, CDR2 SYGVKD. CDR3 length: 14 amino acids. V was pared by 6 bases and J by 7 bases, with 10 bases of the junction left unmatched. The chain's CDR3 is CAISSDRGGSGYTF. The DNA for the CDR3 is TGTGCCATCAGCTCTGACAGGGGAGGATCTGGCTACACCTTC.